The rows below give T cell receptor beta chains drawn from one sample of a study of blood T cell repertoires in COVID-19. Assay used: immunoSEQ multiplex PCR; TCRdb lists only in-frame clones, some missing. The table has 85,000 to 90,000 clones, more than 75% seen once. The sequenced material came from peripheral blood. The receptors derive from a woman aged 80 or over with acute or convalescent COVID-19. The CDR3 runs from the conserved cysteine through the conserved F or W. Fields, in order: J gene, clone size, V gene, D gene, CDR3 protein, CDR3 DNA. D genes are given only for firm matches. Only part of the rows carry a size: once, few, many, or a class if the clone is expanded.

TRBJ2-7,NA,TRBV14,NA,CASSQDFSRGYEQYF,TGTGCCAGCAGCCAAGATTTTTCCAGGGGCTACGAGCAGTACTTC
TRBJ2-2,NA,TRBV5-1,NA,CASSLVGAMNTGELFF,TGCGCCAGCAGCTTGGTGGGGGCTATGAACACCGGGGAGCTGTTTTTT
TRBJ1-6,once,TRBV28,TRBD1,CASSLRTGARDSPLHF,TGTGCCAGCAGTCTAAGGACAGGCGCGAGGGATTCACCCCTCCACTTT
TRBJ2-1,NA,TRBV25-1,NA,CASSYGISYNEQFF,TGTGCCAGCAGTTACGGGATTTCCTACAATGAGCAGTTCTTC
TRBJ2-7,NA,TRBV5-1,NA,CASSSSGSYEQYF,TGCGCCAGCAGTTCGTCAGGCTCCTACGAGCAGTACTTC
TRBJ1-4,NA,TRBV4-1,NA,CASSQDGTGLTEKLFF,TGCGCCAGCAGCCAAGATGGTACAGGCTTGACGGAAAAACTGTTTTTT
TRBJ1-1,NA,TRBV10-1,NA,CASRVDTYTEAFF,TGCGCCAGCAGAGTAGACACCTACACTGAAGCTTTCTTT
TRBJ1-1,NA,TRBV18,TRBD1,CASSQGAQDTEAFF,TGTGCCAGCTCCCAGGGGGCGCAGGACACTGAAGCTTTCTTT
TRBJ1-2,NA,TRBV2,NA,CASSPEVGAPGYTF,TGTGCCAGCAGCCCCGAAGTTGGGGCGCCTGGCTACACCTTC
TRBJ1-5,NA,TRBV11-2,NA,CASSSGQNQPQHF,TGTGCCAGCAGCTCGGGACAAAATCAGCCCCAGCATTTT
TRBJ1-5,NA,TRBV7-8,NA,CASSLGPGTSNQPQHF,TGTGCCAGCAGCTTAGGGCCCGGGACAAGCAATCAGCCCCAGCATTTT
TRBJ2-5,once,TRBV25-1,TRBD1,CASSRGGQGRAQYF,TGTGCCAGCAGTAGAGGGGGACAGGGTAGGGCCCAGTACTTC
TRBJ2-2,NA,TRBV2,TRBD1,CASRGQGLYPGELFF,TGTGCCAGCAGAGGACAGGGTCTTTATCCCGGGGAGCTGTTTTTT
TRBJ1-4,NA,TRBV6-5,NA,CASSQLTNEKLFF,TGTGCCAGCAGCCAGTTAACTAATGAAAAACTGTTTTTT
TRBJ2-5,NA,TRBV7-8,TRBD2,CALGTSGIQETQYF,TGTGCCCTCGGGACTAGCGGGATCCAAGAGACCCAGTACTTC
TRBJ2-3,NA,TRBV5-1,TRBD2,CASSLGHSGSSTDTQYF,TGCGCCAGCAGCTTGGGACATAGCGGGAGTTCCACAGATACGCAGTATTTT
TRBJ1-6,NA,TRBV11-2,NA,CASSFPGSEGSPLHF,TGTGCCAGCAGCTTCCCCGGATCCGAGGGTTCACCCCTCCACTTT
TRBJ2-1,NA,TRBV4-1,TRBD2,CASSLAGGMGEQFF,TGCGCCAGCAGCCTAGCGGGGGGGATGGGTGAGCAGTTCTTC
TRBJ2-2,NA,TRBV7-2,NA,CASSSTTGELFF,TGTGCCAGCAGCTCAACTACCGGGGAGCTGTTTTTT
TRBJ2-5,NA,TRBV2,TRBD1,CASGQGGLGAQETQYF,TGTGCCAGCGGACAGGGGGGACTCGGGGCCCAAGAGACCCAGTACTTC
TRBJ2-3,NA,TRBV5-4,TRBD2,CASSLSAGAVSDTQYF,TGTGCCAGCAGCTTATCGGCGGGAGCGGTTTCAGATACGCAGTATTTT
TRBJ1-2,NA,TRBV19,NA,CASSIDYSNYGYTF,TGTGCCAGTAGTATAGACTACTCTAACTATGGCTACACCTTC
TRBJ2-5,NA,TRBV5-1,NA,CASSLGRGQETQYF,TGCGCCAGCAGCTTAGGGCGGGGACAAGAGACCCAGTACTTC
TRBJ2-3,NA,TRBV19,TRBD1,CATNRGISTDTQYF,TGTGCCACAAACAGGGGGATTTCCACAGATACGCAGTATTTT
TRBJ2-7,NA,TRBV5-5,TRBD1,CASSLAPGGQGAYEQYF,TGTGCCAGCAGCTTGGCTCCGGGAGGACAGGGGGCTTACGAGCAGTACTTC
TRBJ1-1,NA,TRBV28,TRBD1,CASSWTGTNTEAFF,TGTGCCAGCAGTTGGACAGGAACGAACACTGAAGCTTTCTTT
TRBJ1-5,NA,TRBV19,TRBD1,CASKISGGRNQPQHF,TGTGCCAGTAAAATTTCAGGGGGACGCAATCAGCCCCAGCATTTT
TRBJ1-3,NA,TRBV7-2,NA,CASSLVAPGNTIYF,TGTGCCAGCAGCTTAGTGGCACCAGGAAACACCATATATTTT
TRBJ2-3,NA,TRBV10-1,TRBD2,CASSGPKFSGRDISATDTQYF,TGCGCCAGCAGTGGACCCAAGTTTAGCGGGAGGGACATCTCCGCCACAGATACGCAGTATTTT
TRBJ1-5,NA,TRBV6-5,NA,CASSRGVNQPQHF,TGTGCCAGCAGTCGGGGAGTCAATCAGCCCCAGCATTTT
TRBJ2-1,once,TRBV11-1,TRBD1,CASRKGQGLGNEQFF,TGTGCCAGCAGGAAGGGACAGGGGTTAGGTAATGAGCAGTTCTTC
TRBJ2-5,NA,TRBV19,TRBD2,CASSLQLTSGIETQYF,TGTGCCAGTAGTCTTCAACTAACTAGCGGGATCGAGACCCAGTACTTC
TRBJ2-2,NA,TRBV3-1/TRBV3-2,NA,CASRIRQGLDTGELFF,TGTGCCAGCAGGATTAGACAGGGACTCGACACCGGGGAGCTGTTTTTT
TRBJ1-1,NA,TRBV25-1,NA,CASSDLRAAFF,TGTGCCAGCAGTGACCTCAGGGCGGCTTTCTTT
TRBJ2-7,NA,TRBV6-5,TRBD2,CASSTGLASEQYF,TGTGCCAGCAGTACCGGACTAGCCTCCGAGCAGTACTTC
TRBJ2-2,NA,TRBV6-5,NA,CASKGGEANTGELFF,TGTGCCAGCAAAGGGGGGGAAGCGAACACCGGGGAGCTGTTTTTT
TRBJ1-1,NA,TRBV7-8,NA,CASSFLVGELMNTEAFF,TGTGCCAGCAGCTTCCTGGTTGGGGAGCTCATGAACACTGAAGCTTTCTTT
TRBJ2-7,NA,TRBV7-8,TRBD2,CASSLDPGLAAYEQYF,TGTGCCAGCAGCTTAGACCCGGGACTAGCCGCCTACGAGCAGTACTTC
TRBJ1-1,NA,TRBV6-5,TRBD1,CASSLQGEIEAFF,TGTGCCAGCAGTTTACAGGGGGAAATTGAAGCTTTCTTT
TRBJ2-6,NA,TRBV4-2,NA,CASSQDNTDSGANVLTF,TGTGCCAGCAGCCAAGACAACACCGACTCTGGGGCCAACGTCCTGACTTTC
TRBJ2-5,NA,TRBV4-1,NA,CASSQGLAPSPETQYF,TGCGCCAGCAGCCAGGGTTTGGCGCCTAGCCCAGAGACCCAGTACTTC
TRBJ1-1,NA,TRBV5-6,NA,CASSLPGGGLSGAFF,TGTGCCAGCAGCTTGCCTGGGGGCGGCCTTTCCGGAGCTTTCTTT
TRBJ2-1,NA,TRBV15,NA,CATSRDRQGTLNEQFF,TGTGCCACCAGCAGAGATCGTCAGGGGACCCTAAATGAGCAGTTCTTC
TRBJ1-1,few,TRBV2,NA,CASSSGGIDEAFF,TGTGCCAGCAGTTCGGGGGGGATTGATGAAGCTTTCTTT
TRBJ2-1,NA,TRBV28,NA,CASSQSRGGGEQFF,TGTGCCAGCAGCCAAAGCAGGGGCGGGGGTGAGCAGTTCTTC
TRBJ1-1,NA,TRBV12-3/TRBV12-4,NA,CASRRQNTEAFF,TGTGCCAGCAGAAGACAGAACACTGAAGCTTTCTTT
TRBJ2-5,NA,TRBV24-1,TRBD2,CATSDSLTSGRTETQYF,TGTGCCACCAGTGATTCCCTGACTAGCGGGAGGACAGAGACCCAGTACTTC
TRBJ1-2,once,TRBV6-6,NA,CASSLGDSGYGYTF,TGTGCCAGCAGTCTCGGAGACAGTGGATATGGCTACACCTTC
TRBJ1-2,NA,TRBV5-6,NA,CASSPAGGAYANYGYTF,TGTGCCAGCAGCCCAGCGGGGGGCGCTTATGCGAACTATGGCTACACCTTC
TRBJ1-2,NA,TRBV7-9,NA,CASSLGAGTGYTF,TGTGCCAGCAGCTTAGGCGCAGGAACAGGCTACACCTTC
TRBJ2-3,NA,TRBV3-1/TRBV3-2,TRBD2,CASSETGGSTDTQYF,TGTGCCAGCAGCGAGACGGGGGGAAGCACAGATACGCAGTATTTT
TRBJ2-1,NA,TRBV28,NA,CASGQLVEQFF,TGTGCCAGCGGACAGTTGGTTGAGCAGTTCTTC